The T cell receptor beta chain under discussion was sequenced for a study of regulatory T cells in long-lasting Graves disease. As for the study in general: Graves' patients with a new diagnosis had received antithyroid drugs under 3 months.

Relying on iRepertoire HTBI primers and Arm-PCR of CDR3 regions, the team built TCR beta libraries. MiXCR was run by TCRdb on the multiplex PCR reads, yielding one entry per CDR3 protein. Among about 540,000 distinct CDR3 sequences listed, approximately 12% were seen once. As to time point: newly diagnosed GD, antithyroid drugs for less than 3 months. After RNA was extracted from PBMCs, the TCR library was made from it. This clonotype was recorded a few times. Germline V lookup: CDR1 MNHNS, CDR2 SASEGT. Trimming pared 7 bases from V and 5 bases from J, leaving 20 bases between. This CDR3 comprises 15 residues. This sample was shared with a second study, whose subject was T cells in Graves' hyperthyroidism and ophthalmopathy.

This specimen consisted of peripheral blood mononuclear cells (PBMCs), obtained at new diagnosis, from a patient treated with antithyroid drugs. The gene calls are TRBV6-1 and TRBJ2-5; TRBD1 is a possible D gene (5 bases). The clonotype was recovered from a young man with Graves disease. The CDR3 loop is CASMRTGSLGETQYF. DNA for the CDR3: TGTGCCAGCATGAGAACAGGCTCCTTGGGGGAGACCCAGTACTTC.